This T cell receptor (beta chain) comes out of a study of OX40 agonist ivuxolimab in advanced cancers. The study's findings and limits: In general, CD8+ T cells held more expanded clones than CD4+ did, on average.

Comment on this clone: Its antigen remains unknown.

The germline V gene encodes CDR1 SGHTA and CDR2 FQGNSA. The CDR3 runs to 15 residues. V was clipped by 6 bases and J by 3 bases; unmatched bases: 10. The method was immunoSEQ multiplex PCR; TCRdb's version includes in-frame clones alone and lacks a portion of them. The sample includes 60,000 to 65,000 clones, 70% to 90% of them seen just once. The genes are TRBV7-2 and TRBJ1-1, with TRBD1 matching over 7 bases. This specimen was CD4+ or CD8+ T cells sorted from blood, taken in a trial of the OX40 agonist ivuxolimab. This TCR was sampled from an adult with an advanced solid tumor such as melanoma, head and neck, liver or kidney cancer. The CDR3 DNA reads as TGTGCCAGCAGTACAGCTGACAGGGTGCACACTGAAGCTTTCTTT. Protein sequence: CASSTADRVHTEAFF.